Given below is one T cell receptor beta chain in context. Its specificity is unknown. Because the CDR3 is missing its conserved closing phenylalanine or tryptophan, this is likely a read error. The CDR3 runs 13 residues. The V gene lost 11 bases and the J gene lost 5 bases, with 16 bases spanning the gap. Looked up from germline, CDR1 is MNHEY and CDR2 is SVGAGI. Points from the study as a whole: Tumor Treg TCRs overlapped most with tumor naive CD4+ cells.

Naive CD4+ cells had CD25+ Tregs removed. Constant-region reverse primers amplified full-length variable regions, followed by semi-nested Nested Universal Primer A PCR. MiXCR was run by TCRdb on the 5' RACE reads, yielding one entry per CDR3 protein. The sample comprises roughly 38,000 distinct CDR3 sequences, approximately 20% of which are singletons, and about 2.8% rests with the top ten. Material: naive CD4+ T cells sorted from a lymph node. Sample subset: naive CD4+ T cells, CD4+CD45RA+CD25-. This clonotype originated in a female donor with breast cancer. V usage is TRBV6-5 and J usage is TRBJ2-1; D uncertain. For the CDR3, the DNA is TGTGCCGGGGATGGTAACCCTCACAATGAGCAGTTCCTC. It is translated as CAGDGNPHNEQFL.